The following is a T cell receptor beta chain sequence with its context. A quantity of about 0.5 to 1 ug RNA underwent reverse transcription using random hexamers. The authors amplified TCR beta CDR3 across 54 Vbeta and 13 Jbeta using immunoSEQ multiplex PCR. From the immunoSEQ multiplex PCR reads, TCRdb called clonotypes with MiXCR, one entry per CDR3 protein. The sample has 150,000 to 200,000 distinct CDR3 sequences, roughly 92% seen once. CD8+ and CD4+ T cells from blood underwent TCR beta sequencing, which was carried out in a high-throughput format. The multiple sclerosis controls were treatment-naive patients affected by stable or active relapsing-remitting disease. Negative isolation was applied to CD8+ and CD4+ T cells, and FACS enrichment was applied to TEMRA cells. V was shortened by 5 bases and J by 6 bases, with 30 bases between the two germline ends. The germline CDR1 and CDR2 sequences are MGHRA and YSYEKL. The CDR3 spans 19 residues.

The sample originates from a study of CD8 T cells in Susac syndrome. The receptor comes from a human donor with multiple sclerosis. The chain joins TRBV4-1 to TRBJ2-3; D is perhaps TRBD1 (7 bases). The sequencing sample was made of CD4+ T cells from PBMCs. The CDR3 protein is CASSSIPQGDLGRRDTQYF. For the CDR3, the DNA is TGCGCCAGCAGCTCAATTCCCCAGGGGGACTTGGGGCGTAGGGATACGCAGTATTTT.